This TCR beta chain originates from a study of blood T cell repertoires in COVID-19. Background on the study: Some COVID-19 samples were acute and others convalescent; all came from the United States, Italy and Spain.

CDR3 length: 17 residues. Trimming stripped 0 bases from V and 0 bases from J, with 13 bases between. Per germline, CDR1 SGHTA and CDR2 FQGTGA. As handled by the study authors: Using reference gene primer amplification, nucleated cell counts were estimated. Measured with immunoSEQ multiplex PCR; TCRdb has only the in-frame clones, and not every one. The V and J calls and the clone size are those of that table, but D and trimming were determined from the DNA. The sample has 30,000 to 40,000 clones, about 91% seen once. Sequenced material: peripheral blood. The sequence derives from a woman older than 75 with acute or convalescent COVID-19. The chain carries TRBV7-3 and TRBJ2-3, with D perhaps matching TRBD2 (5 bases). The CDR3 reads CASSLTPEGGSTDTQYF. The CDR3 coding sequence is TGTGCCAGCAGCTTAACCCCCGAGGGTGGGAGCACAGATACGCAGTATTTT.